This TCR beta chain was sequenced for a study of spatial heterogeneity in lung cancer. Whole-study results and caveats: Within tumors, counts of expanded alpha and beta TCRs tracked tumor mutation counts.

In its sample, this clonotype was seen many times. What it recognizes is unknown. The library protocol tagged each TCR cDNA with a unique molecular identifier. TCRdb reprocessed the 5' RACE reads with MiXCR, giving one entry per CDR3 protein. This table has 4,000 or so distinct CDR3 sequences, around 10% appearing once. Time point in this sample: sample taken at primary tumor resection. Untreated early-stage non-small cell lung cancer patients, approximately 79 in total, were the donors. Unsorted samples of tumor, nontumor lung or frozen PBMC had their whole RNA sequenced. In germline, CDR1 is SGHTA, CDR2 FQGNSA. CDR3 length equals 12 residues. V dropped 5 bases and J dropped 8 bases, with 11 bases sitting between them.

V usage is TRBV7-2 and J usage is TRBJ2-3; D is ambiguous. This clonotype originated in a male donor with early-stage non-small cell lung cancer. The sample here was lung tumor tissue, taken at surgery. The DNA for the CDR3 is TGTGCCAGCAGCGACGTCTCAGTTACGCAGTATTTT. Translating gives CASSDVSVTQYF.